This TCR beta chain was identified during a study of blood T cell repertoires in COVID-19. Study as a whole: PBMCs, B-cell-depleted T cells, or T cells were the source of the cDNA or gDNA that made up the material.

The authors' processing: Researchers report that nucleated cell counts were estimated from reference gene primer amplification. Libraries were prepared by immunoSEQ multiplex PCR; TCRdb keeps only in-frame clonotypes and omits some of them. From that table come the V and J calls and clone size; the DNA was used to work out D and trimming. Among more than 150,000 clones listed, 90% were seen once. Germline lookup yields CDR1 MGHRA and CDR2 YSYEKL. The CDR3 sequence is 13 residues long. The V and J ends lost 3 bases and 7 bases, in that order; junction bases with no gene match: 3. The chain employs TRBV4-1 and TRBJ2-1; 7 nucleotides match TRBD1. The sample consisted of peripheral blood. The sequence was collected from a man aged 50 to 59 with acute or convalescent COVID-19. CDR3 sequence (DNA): TGCGCCAGCAGCCACCGGGACAGTAATGAGCAGTTCTTC. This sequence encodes CASSHRDSNEQFF.